This T cell receptor (beta chain) was sequenced for a study of blood T cells in healthy people across ages. Germline CDR1 and CDR2: LGHNA and YNFKEQ. The CDR3 has 15 amino acids. With V trimmed by 0 bases and J by 7 bases, 7 bases remained unmatched. Turning to this clonotype: Its antigen is still unknown.

Together with a sample-barcoded 5' primer, a J-beta primer mix was included in a second PCR lasting about 7 to 11 cycles. Every cDNA was tagged by a template-switch adaptor with 12 random nucleotides. Per sample, CDR3-containing paired-end reads numbered at least 2.5 million. Using its own MiXCR run on the 5' RACE reads, TCRdb lists one record per CDR3 protein. The sample lists hundreds of thousands of distinct CDR3 sequences, 49% seen once, with around a third in the top ten. Study conclusions and caveats: Observed TCR beta diversity showed a strong correlation with the percentage of naive T cells as measured by flow cytometry. Roughly linearly, TCR beta diversity per million T cells fell as age increased.

This receptor was identified in a woman aged 60-75 years in good health. Sequencing was carried out using blood. The V and J genes are TRBV4-2 and TRBJ1-1; 8 bases agree with TRBD1. DNA of the CDR3: TGTGCCAGCAGCCAAGAGCACAGGGGGACTCATGAAGCTTTCTTT. It specifies CASSQEHRGTHEAFF.